Detailed here is one TCR beta chain. Its target is not known. Blood specimens came from baseline, cycle 4 day 1, and cycle 7 day 1. This record comes from a study of OX40 agonist ivuxolimab in advanced cancers. On the study more broadly: Melanoma, hepatocellular carcinoma, head and neck or renal cell cancer occurred in dose-escalation patients. Three patients, one with hepatocellular carcinoma and two with cutaneous melanoma, responded partially.

Study conclusions and caveats: Antigens targeted by the expanded peripheral T cells were not determined.

Germline CDR1 reads SGDLS; CDR2 reads YYNGEE. J lost 2 bases, V lost 4 bases, and 6 bases had no gene match. The CDR3 extends over 15 amino acids. Sequencing used immunoSEQ multiplex PCR; TCRdb keeps in-frame clones, though not all of them. The data show roughly 41,000 clones, with around 86% seen just once and more than 10% held by the top ten. Source: CD4+ or CD8+ T cells sorted from blood, taken in a trial of the OX40 agonist ivuxolimab. The chain combines TRBV9 with TRBJ1-3; 7 bases fit TRBD1. The receptor was derived from an adult with an advanced solid tumor such as melanoma, head and neck, liver or kidney cancer. Here the CDR3 reads CASSPFQGAGNTIYF. CDR3 sequence (DNA): TGTGCCAGCAGCCCCTTCCAGGGGGCTGGAAACACCATATATTTT.